This TCR beta chain is from a study of blood T cell repertoires in COVID-19. For the study at large: T cells, B-cell-depleted T cells, or PBMCs supplied cDNA or gDNA.

CDR1 LNHDA and CDR2 SQIVND come from the germline V gene (reference sequence). This CDR3 comprises 14 residues. Trimming removed 3 bases at V and 5 bases at J, with 14 bases between. Produced via immunoSEQ multiplex PCR; TCRdb's table is partial and in-frame only. The sample consists of 140,000 to 150,000 clones, 80% of them appearing once. The receptor comes from a man between 65 and 79 years old who had recovered from COVID-19. Material: peripheral blood. J is TRBJ2-7 and V is TRBV19; maybe TRBD2 (7 bases). CDR3: CASSIIGGGNEQYF. Written as DNA, the CDR3 is TGTGCCAGTAGTATTATAGGGGGGGGCAACGAGCAGTACTTC.